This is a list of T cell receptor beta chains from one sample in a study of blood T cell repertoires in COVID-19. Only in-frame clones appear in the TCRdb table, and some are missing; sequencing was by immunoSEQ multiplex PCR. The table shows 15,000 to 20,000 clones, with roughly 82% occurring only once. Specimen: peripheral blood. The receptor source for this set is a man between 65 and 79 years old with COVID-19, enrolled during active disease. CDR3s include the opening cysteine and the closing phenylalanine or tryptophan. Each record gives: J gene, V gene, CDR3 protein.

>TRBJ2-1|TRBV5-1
CASSLATGGLHEQFF
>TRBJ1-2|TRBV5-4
CASSSRSDEIYGYTF
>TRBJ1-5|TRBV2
CASSLEGGVYSNQPQHF
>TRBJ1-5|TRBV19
CASRSGAGGFGGNQPQHF
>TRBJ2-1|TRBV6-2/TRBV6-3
CASSYSAGTGYNEQFF
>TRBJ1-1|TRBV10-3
CAASIGQGTNTEAFF
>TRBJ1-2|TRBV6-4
CASRPGSGGYTF
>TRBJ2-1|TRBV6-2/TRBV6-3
CASSQRGEQFF
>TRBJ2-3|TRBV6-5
CASSYASGSRDTQYF
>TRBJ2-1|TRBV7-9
CASSRSGSIRYEQFF
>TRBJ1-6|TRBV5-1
CASSLSYNSPLHF
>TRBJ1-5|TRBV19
CASSPYSNQPQHF
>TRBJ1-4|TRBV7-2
CASSLATRGILFF
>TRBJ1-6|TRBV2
CASRKTGISWDSPLHF
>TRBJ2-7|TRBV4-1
CASSGTTLHEQYF
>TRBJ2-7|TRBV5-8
CASSLGLAGSIPYEQYF
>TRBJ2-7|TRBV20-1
CSASGGRDYEQYF
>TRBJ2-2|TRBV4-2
CASSQDQGDGAGELFF
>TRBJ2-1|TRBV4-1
CASSQERGLEQFF
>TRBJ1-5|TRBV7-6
CASSLMTGGNRIAQPQHF
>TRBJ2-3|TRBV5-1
CASSLTSSGTDTQYF
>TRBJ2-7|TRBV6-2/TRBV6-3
CASSYRGRRGYEQYF
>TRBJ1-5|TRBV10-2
CASSEQGGQPQHF
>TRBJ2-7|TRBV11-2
CASSFRDSGSYEQYF
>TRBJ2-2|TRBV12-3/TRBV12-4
CASSLAIAGELFF
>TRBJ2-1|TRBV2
CASFSEQFF
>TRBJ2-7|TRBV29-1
CSARGTGSYEQYF
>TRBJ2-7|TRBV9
CASSVTGGPYEQYF
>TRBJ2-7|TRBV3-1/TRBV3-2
CASSQRTGSYEQYF
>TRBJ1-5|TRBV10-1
CASSHLREDGNQPQHF
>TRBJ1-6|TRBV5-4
CASSADRVRLGSASPLHF
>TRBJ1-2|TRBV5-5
CASARGTGTLGYGYTF
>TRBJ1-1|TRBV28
CASREGKAFF
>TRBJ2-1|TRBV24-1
CATSDSIAGSGEQFF
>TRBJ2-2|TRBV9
CASSGRGLGTGELFF
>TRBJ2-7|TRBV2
CASSDRYGGEQYF
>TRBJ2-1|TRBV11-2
CASSLELLAGGPWSEQFF
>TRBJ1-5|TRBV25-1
CASSANEGDQPQHF
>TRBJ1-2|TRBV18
CASSPEQTGKGYGYTF
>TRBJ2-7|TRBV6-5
CASTSGDSSSYEQYF
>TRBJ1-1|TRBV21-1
CASSKEKGENTEAFF